This TCR beta chain was recorded in a study of T cells after yellow fever vaccination. The study, taken as a whole, reports: A large majority of primary-vaccination clones showed up again after the booster (approximately 95% CD4, approximately 90% CD8). A minor fraction of clonotypes spanned both CD4 and CD8 compartments. Abundant clonotypes from the bulk population could contaminate FACS-sorted repertoires.

Per germline, CDR1 LGHDT and CDR2 YNNKEL (reference sequence). The CDR3 contains 12 residues. V lost 10 bases and J 2 bases, leaving 11 bases between the germline ends. The authors made TCR cDNA by 5'RACE template switching, adding a universal primer site and UMIs. TCRdb passed the 5' RACE reads through MiXCR, listing each CDR3 protein once. The sample includes more than 250,000 distinct CDR3 sequences, around 7% seen only once; the top ten take 15% to 20%. This clonotype was seen ten or more times. What it binds is unknown. This chain links TRBV3-1 with TRBJ2-5, with D maybe TRBD1 (6 bases). The sequence came from a man aged 18-30 years who received the YFV17D yellow fever vaccine. The input for sequencing was PBMCs, taken approximately 40 days after the first yellow fever vaccination. The CDR3 spells CATPDSQETQYF. The CDR3 bases are TGTGCCACGCCGGACAGTCAAGAGACCCAGTACTTC.